This T cell receptor beta chain stems from a study of T cell repertoires in cytomegalovirus infection. Turning to the study itself: Public TCR beta signatures provided an indication of both CMV infection and a matching HLA type.

Remarks on this clonotype: The target antigen is unknown.

The V and J ends lost 6 bases and 8 bases respectively, with 16 bases between them. Germline-derived CDR1 and CDR2 are KGHSH and LQKENI. The CDR3 contains 13 residues. Findings of the study overall: Clonotype analysis showed dominance of the ex vivo response by HLA-C-restricted CMV-specific TCR beta clonotypes. Individuals carrying CMV plus the relevant HLA were identified by cumulative frequency of public TCR beta families.

MiXCR, run by TCRdb on the reads, gives a single entry per CDR3 protein. The sample lists 54,000 or so distinct CDR3 sequences, 25% to 40% seen once, with around 70% in the top ten. This receptor was taken from a human donor in good health (CMV status not recorded). Some clones in this sample may be carry-over from other donors' samples. The V gene is TRBV18, the J gene TRBJ1-2, with D unresolved. The sample taken for sequencing was PBMCs, sequenced either directly or after in vitro stimulation (not recorded which). The CDR3 protein is CASSHREPEGYTF. The CDR3 DNA sequence: TGTGCCAGCTCGCACCGGGAGCCAGAGGGCTACACCTTC.